One and the same sample provided the 17 T cell receptor beta chains below, sequenced in a study of T cells in Graves' hyperthyroidism and ophthalmopathy. The CDR3 regions of TCR beta were amplified from RNA transcripts. A set of HTBI primers served as the primers for a first-round RT-PCR of the TCR CDR3. MiXCR, applied by TCRdb to the multiplex PCR reads, yields one record per CDR3 protein. The profile covers about 540,000 distinct CDR3 sequences, with 46% appearing a single time and approximately 8.4% taken by the ten largest. The sample consisted of peripheral blood or thyroid tissue (not recorded which). These receptors all come from a young woman with Graves' hyperthyroidism.

Here the CDR3 reads CASSLGTLSTDTQYF. CDR3 bases: TGTGCCAGCAGCCTCGGGACACTCAGCACAGATACGCAGTATTTT. The gene calls are TRBV5-5 and TRBJ2-3; perhaps TRBD1 as D (6 bases). V was trimmed by 4 bases and J by 0 bases, leaving 12 bases between them. Germline V gives CDR1 SGHKS, CDR2 YYEKEE (reference sequence). This CDR3 contains 15 residues. The full variable domain, in which reference TRBV5-5 and TRBJ2-3 provide the parts outside the CDR3, is DAGVTQSPTHLIKTRGQQVTLRCSPISGHKSVSWYQQVLGQGPQFIFQYYEKEERGRGNFPDRFSARQFPNYSSELNVNALLLGDSALYLCASSLGTLSTDTQYFGPGTRLTVL.

This clonotype was found many times. J is TRBJ1-1 and V is TRBV20-1, with a possible D match to TRBD1 (5 bases). Deletions cut 3 bases from V and 0 bases from J, with 11 bases between. CDR1 DFQATT and CDR2 SNEGSKA come from the germline V gene (reference sequence). There are 14 residues in the CDR3. The CDR3 region is CSASEGWMNTEAFF. CDR3 DNA sequence: TGCAGTGCTAGCGAGGGGTGGATGAACACTGAAGCTTTCTTT.

The CDR3 DNA follows: TGTGCCAGCGGCCCACAACAGGGAGGTTCTAATGAAAAACTGTTTTTT. Translation: CASGPQQGGSNEKLFF. The chain combines TRBV5-6 with TRBJ1-4, with D possibly TRBD1 on 6 matching bases. In germline, CDR1 is SGHDT, CDR2 YYEEEE. Trimming stripped 7 bases from V and 3 bases from J, with 19 bases between. The CDR3 length is 16 residues.

This clonotype was seen ten or more times. The genes are TRBV27 and TRBJ1-5; D unresolved. Germline V lookup: CDR1 MNHEY, CDR2 SMNVEV (reference sequence). V lost 6 bases, J lost 0 bases, and 9 bases lay in between. The CDR3 runs to 14 residues. The CDR3 DNA is TGTGCCAGCAGGTCCGTAACTAGCAATCAGCCCCAGCATTTT. As protein: CASRSVTSNQPQHF.

The chain couples TRBV24-1 to TRBJ2-2, with D perhaps being TRBD1 or TRBD2 (5 bases each). Trimming took off 7 bases at V and 11 bases at J, with 19 bases between the two ends. From germline, CDR1 is KGHDR and CDR2 SFDVKD. The CDR3 loop spans 14 amino acids. In nucleotides, the CDR3 is TGTGCCACCAGGACACGGGGCCAAACCTACGAGCTGTTTTTT. This gives the protein CATRTRGQTYELFF.

CDR3 protein: CSARGTGETQYF. The DNA for the CDR3 is TGCAGTGCTAGAGGGACAGGGGAGACCCAGTACTTC. The gene calls are TRBV20-1 and TRBJ2-5; TRBD1 matches at 8 bases. This CDR3 comprises 12 residues. CDR1 and CDR2 from the germline V gene are DFQATT and SNEGSKA (reference sequence). The trim removed 1 base at V and 5 bases at J, leaving 0 bases unmatched.

This clonotype has ten or more counts. In nucleotides, the CDR3 is TGCAGTGCTAGAGATCCCGCAGGGTACTATGGCTACACCTTC. It encodes CSARDPAGYYGYTF. This chain links TRBV20-1 with TRBJ1-2; D possibly corresponds to TRBD1 (5 bases). In germline, CDR1 is DFQATT, CDR2 SNEGSKA (reference sequence). Trimming took off 0 bases at V and 3 bases at J, with 11 bases between the two ends. This CDR3 is built from 14 residues.

This rearrangement joins TRBV24-1 to TRBJ2-2; 10 bases align to TRBD1. Germline loops: CDR1 KGHDR, CDR2 SFDVKD. The ends lost 9 bases at V and 6 bases at J; junction bases unmatched: 9. CDR3 length equals 15 residues. The CDR3 protein is CATEPRTGGSGELFF. As DNA, the CDR3 is TGTGCCACCGAACCGAGGACAGGGGGGTCCGGGGAGCTGTTTTTT.

V gene TRBV9 combines with J gene TRBJ1-5, with D perhaps TRBD1 (6 bases). Trimming removed 4 bases from V and 11 bases from J, with 22 bases in between. The CDR3 length is 15 residues. The germline V gene encodes CDR1 SGDLS and CDR2 YYNGEE. CDR3 protein: CASSPLGGRQETQHF. In DNA form, the CDR3 reads TGTGCCAGCAGCCCCTTAGGGGGACGGCAAGAGACCCAGCATTTT.

On this clonotype: A much larger clone differs from this one at a single base, so this may be a read error. As the CDR3 is not closed by the conserved phenylalanine or tryptophan, this likely results from a read error. This sequence joins TRBV20-1 and TRBJ1-2; D remains unclear. In germline, CDR1 is DFQATT, CDR2 SNEGSKA (reference sequence). The germline V and J ends were trimmed by 1 base and 0 bases, with 9 bases remaining between them. CDR3 size: 14 residues. For the CDR3, the DNA is TGCAGTGCTAGAGCCGGCATAACTAACTATGGCTACACCCTC. Translated, it gives CSARAGITNYGYTL.

This clonotype is a singleton in its sample. The V gene is TRBV29-1, the J gene TRBJ1-2; 7 positions agree with TRBD1. The CDR3 consists of 12 residues. V trimming: 4 bases; J trimming: 6 bases; junction bases outside the gene matches: 5. Per the germline V gene, CDR1 is SQVTM and CDR2 is ANQGSEA. The CDR3 nucleotides read TGCAGCGTTGTTCCGCAGGGGGATGGCTACACCTTC. It is translated as CSVVPQGDGYTF.

V gene TRBV12-3 or TRBV12-4 combines with J gene TRBJ2-1; the D gene is possibly TRBD2 (6 bases). This CDR3 contains 14 residues. With 3 bases removed from V and 2 bases from J, the gap between germline ends came to 8 bases. The CDR3 loop is CASSFAGPYNEQFF. The CDR3 nucleotides read TGTGCCAGCAGTTTCGCGGGACCCTACAATGAGCAGTTCTTC.

This clonotype was found a few times. V is TRBV7-3 and J is TRBJ2-1; the D gene is possibly TRBD1 (5 bases). CDR1 SGHTA and CDR2 FQGTGA come from the germline V gene. V gave up 5 bases and J gave up 9 bases, with 14 bases separating them. The CDR3 consists of 13 residues. The chain's CDR3 is CASSPEIRGEQFF. The CDR3 DNA is TGTGCCAGCAGCCCTGAGATTAGGGGTGAGCAGTTCTTC.

This clonotype has ten or more counts. The rearrangement links TRBV6-6 to TRBJ2-5, with D tentatively TRBD2 (6 bases). With 1 base removed from V and 3 bases from J, the gap between germline ends came to 15 bases. CDR1 is MNHNY, CDR2 SVGAGI, per germline (reference sequence). This CDR3 has 16 residues. DNA of the CDR3: TGTGCCAGCAGTTACTTCAGGCTAGCGAGGAAAGAGACCCAGTACTTC. Encoded protein: CASSYFRLARKETQYF.

With regard to this clonotype: This clone may be a read error of a much larger clone one base away. The chain combines TRBV2 with TRBJ2-5, with 10 bases fitting TRBD1. The CDR3 length is 16 residues. The germline V gene encodes CDR1 SNHLY and CDR2 FYNNEI. The CDR3 DNA reads TGTACCAGCAGTTACGATCGGGACAGGGGCAAAGAGACCCAGTACTTC. Amino acid sequence: CTSSYDRDRGKETQYF.

At least ten counts were recorded for this clonotype. The genes are TRBV12-3 or TRBV12-4 and TRBJ2-6; D gene uncertain. The CDR3 spans 17 residues. V lost 6 bases to trimming and J lost 0 bases, with 15 bases between them. The CDR3 is CASRPSLFSSGANVLTF. As DNA, the CDR3 is TGTGCCAGCAGGCCTTCCCTTTTTAGCTCTGGGGCCAACGTCCTGACTTTC.

The rearrangement uses TRBV15 and TRBJ2-7; D perhaps matches TRBD1 (6 bases). The J call could be wrong; TRBJ2-4 is a better fit for the DNA end. CDR1 is LNHNV and CDR2 is YYDKDF in the germline V gene (reference sequence). The CDR3 contains 14 residues. CDR3 DNA sequence: TGTGCCACCAGCATCCCCCCGACAGGTGACATTCAGTACTTC. Protein product: CATSIPPTGDIQYF.